This T cell receptor (beta chain) is drawn from a study of tumor and adjacent non-tumor tissue in lung cancer. The wider study: Histology: 12 adenocarcinoma, a couple of squamous cell carcinoma, 1 small cell lung cancer. Samples averaged around 4.2 million productive TCRbeta reads each.

The count of this clonotype is one. A read error may explain this, as a much larger clone is one base away. This CDR3 spans 14 amino acids. Trimming cost V 7 bases and J 9 bases; bases outside gene matches: 13. Germline V gives CDR1 MNHNY, CDR2 SVGAGI (reference sequence). The library came from three nested PCR rounds adapted from ARM-PCR protocols. TCRdb used MiXCR to reprocess the multiplex PCR reads, holding one entry per CDR3 protein. This sample yields approximately 65,000 distinct CDR3 sequences, of which about 60% are seen a single time; 20% to 25% belongs to the top ten. This sample's RNA came from whole unsorted tissue.

The receptor was derived from a middle-aged man with non-small cell lung cancer. This rearrangement joins TRBV6-6 to TRBJ2-7; 9 bases match TRBD1. Sequencing was carried out using lung tumor tissue. The CDR3 DNA reads as TGTGCCAGCACCAGGACAGGGGCAGAGGGCGTGCAGTACTTC. Translating gives CASTRTGAEGVQYF.